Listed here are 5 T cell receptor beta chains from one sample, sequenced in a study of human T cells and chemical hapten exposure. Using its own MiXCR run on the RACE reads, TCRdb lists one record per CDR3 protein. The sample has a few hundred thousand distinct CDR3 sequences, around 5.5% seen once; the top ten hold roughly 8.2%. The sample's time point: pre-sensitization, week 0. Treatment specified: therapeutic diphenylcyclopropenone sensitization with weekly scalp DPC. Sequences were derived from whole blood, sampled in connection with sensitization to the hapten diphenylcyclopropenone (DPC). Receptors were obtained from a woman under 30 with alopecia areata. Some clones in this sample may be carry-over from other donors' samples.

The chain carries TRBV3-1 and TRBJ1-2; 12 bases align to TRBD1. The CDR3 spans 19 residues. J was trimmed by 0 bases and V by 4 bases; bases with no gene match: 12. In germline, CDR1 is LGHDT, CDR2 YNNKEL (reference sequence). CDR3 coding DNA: TGTGCCAGCAGCCCCAGAGAAGGGGACAGGGGGCCCTCTAACTATGGCTACACCTTC. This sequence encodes CASSPREGDRGPSNYGYTF.

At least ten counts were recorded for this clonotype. The CDR3, as DNA: TGTGCCAGCAGTTTTAGGGGTTCTGGAAACACCATATATTTT. Translated: CASSFRGSGNTIYF. The rearrangement uses TRBV27 and TRBJ1-3, with D possibly matching TRBD1 (5 bases). The V gene's germline CDR1 is MNHEY and CDR2 SMNVEV (reference sequence). V lost 3 bases, J lost 1 base, and 7 bases lay in between. The CDR3 runs 14 residues.

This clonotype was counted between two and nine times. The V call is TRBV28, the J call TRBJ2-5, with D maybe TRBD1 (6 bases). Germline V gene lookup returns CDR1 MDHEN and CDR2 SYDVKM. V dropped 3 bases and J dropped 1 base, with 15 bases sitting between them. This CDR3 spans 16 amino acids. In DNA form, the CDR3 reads TGTGCCAGCAGTTTGTTGGCGACAGGAGCCCAAGAGACCCAGTACTTC. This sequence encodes CASSLLATGAQETQYF.

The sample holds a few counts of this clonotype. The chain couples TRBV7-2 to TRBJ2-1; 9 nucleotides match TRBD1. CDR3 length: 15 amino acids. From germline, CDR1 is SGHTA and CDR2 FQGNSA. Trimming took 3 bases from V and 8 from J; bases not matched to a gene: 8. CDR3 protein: CASSFTRTGVDEQFF. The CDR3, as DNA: TGTGCCAGCAGCTTTACAAGGACAGGGGTCGATGAGCAGTTCTTC.

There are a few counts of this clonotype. Written as DNA, the CDR3 is TGTGCCAGCAGTCCGATTCGCGACTCGTACTACGAGCAGTACTTC. Its protein is CASSPIRDSYYEQYF. The rearrangement links TRBV6-2 or TRBV6-3 to TRBJ2-7, with unresolved D. V was cut by 5 bases and J by 3 bases, with 17 bases left in between. This CDR3 spans 15 amino acids. CDR1 is MNHEY and CDR2 is SVGEGT in the germline V gene.